Listed below are T cell receptor beta chains from one sample, sequenced in a study of STAT5B mutations in CD4+ large granular lymphocyte leukemia. Libraries were prepared by immunoSEQ multiplex PCR; TCRdb keeps only in-frame clonotypes and omits some of them. Of 4,600 or so clones in the sample, around four fifths were seen once. The sample taken for sequencing was PBMCs. Receptor source: a man aged 65-85 years with CD4+ T-cell large granular lymphocyte leukemia. The CDR3 runs from the conserved cysteine through the conserved F or W. D genes are given only for firm matches. Size tells how often a clone was seen (once, few, many) or the class of an expanded clone, and some rows leave it out.

clone_size: -
j_call: TRBJ2-7
v_call: TRBV11-2
d_call: TRBD1
cdr3_nt: TGTGCCAGCAGCCAGGTCCTAGGACAGGGGGCCTACGAGCAGTACTTC
cdr3_aa: CASSQVLGQGAYEQYF

clone_size: -
j_call: TRBJ2-3
v_call: TRBV27
d_call: TRBD1
cdr3_nt: TGTGCCAGCAGTTTATCTCTATACAGGGGGAGAGATACGCAGTATTTT
cdr3_aa: CASSLSLYRGRDTQYF

clone_size: -
j_call: TRBJ2-1
v_call: TRBV14
d_call: -
cdr3_nt: TGTGCCAGCAGCGTAGGAGGGCCCAATTACAATGAGCAGTTCTTC
cdr3_aa: CASSVGGPNYNEQFF

clone_size: -
j_call: TRBJ2-5
v_call: TRBV5-6
d_call: -
cdr3_nt: TGTGCCAGCAGCTTGCGGCAGTTGGAGACCCAGTACTTC
cdr3_aa: CASSLRQLETQYF

clone_size: few
j_call: TRBJ1-1
v_call: TRBV4-2
d_call: -
cdr3_nt: TGTGCCAGCAGCCAAGATCTCGGAGGGGGAACTGAAGCTTTCTTT
cdr3_aa: CASSQDLGGGTEAFF

clone_size: -
j_call: TRBJ2-1
v_call: TRBV30
d_call: TRBD2
cdr3_nt: TGTGCCTGGAGTATACTAGCGGGAGCGTTGGGGAATGAGCAGTTCTTC
cdr3_aa: CAWSILAGALGNEQFF

clone_size: -
j_call: TRBJ1-2
v_call: TRBV30
d_call: -
cdr3_nt: TGTGCCTGGAGTGTGAATGAGGGGGGCTACACCTTC
cdr3_aa: CAWSVNEGGYTF

clone_size: -
j_call: TRBJ2-3
v_call: TRBV13
d_call: -
cdr3_nt: TGTGCCAGCAGCCATAGCCTCGGGACCAGAGGAACAGATACGCAGTATTTT
cdr3_aa: CASSHSLGTRGTDTQYF

clone_size: -
j_call: TRBJ2-2
v_call: TRBV29-1
d_call: -
cdr3_nt: TGCAGCGTTGATGGGGGTCCGGGGCGGGATAGGACCGGGGAGCTGTTTTTT
cdr3_aa: CSVDGGPGRDRTGELFF

clone_size: -
j_call: TRBJ2-1
v_call: TRBV4-2
d_call: TRBD2
cdr3_nt: TGTGCCAGCAGCCGAAAGCGGGAGAACAATGAGCAGTTCTTC
cdr3_aa: CASSRKRENNEQFF

clone_size: -
j_call: TRBJ1-2
v_call: TRBV11-3
d_call: TRBD1
cdr3_nt: TGTGCCAGCAGCTCAGGGGGTTTTAACTATGGCTACACCTTC
cdr3_aa: CASSSGGFNYGYTF

clone_size: -
j_call: TRBJ2-1
v_call: TRBV4-1
d_call: TRBD2
cdr3_nt: TGCGCCAGCAGCCAAGAGAGGGGACTAGCGGGAGGCCCCCGCTACAATGAGCAGTTCTTC
cdr3_aa: CASSQERGLAGGPRYNEQFF

clone_size: -
j_call: TRBJ2-4
v_call: TRBV11-3
d_call: -
cdr3_nt: TGTGCCAGCAGCAAGGAGGGGGGGGACACAGGCATTCAGTACTTC
cdr3_aa: CASSKEGGDTGIQYF

clone_size: -
j_call: TRBJ1-4
v_call: TRBV7-2
d_call: TRBD1
cdr3_nt: TGTGCCAGCAGCTTAGTGACCGGGACAGATGAAAAACTGTTTTTT
cdr3_aa: CASSLVTGTDEKLFF

clone_size: -
j_call: TRBJ2-7
v_call: TRBV10-3
d_call: -
cdr3_nt: TGTGCCATCAGTGCTCAACCTCGGGGCGAGCAGTACTTC
cdr3_aa: CAISAQPRGEQYF

clone_size: -
j_call: TRBJ2-1
v_call: TRBV5-4
d_call: TRBD1
cdr3_nt: TGTGCCAGCAGCCTGGGACAGGGGGCGCAAGGGACCAAGCAGTTCTTC
cdr3_aa: CASSLGQGAQGTKQFF

clone_size: -
j_call: TRBJ2-7
v_call: TRBV2
d_call: TRBD2
cdr3_nt: TGTGCCAGCAGTTCCCGACTAGCGGGAGGGGCCGAGCAGTACTTC
cdr3_aa: CASSSRLAGGAEQYF

clone_size: -
j_call: TRBJ2-2
v_call: TRBV7-9
d_call: -
cdr3_nt: TGTGCCAGCAGCTTAGGTGACATTAACACCGGGGAGCTGTTTTTT
cdr3_aa: CASSLGDINTGELFF

clone_size: once
j_call: TRBJ2-3
v_call: TRBV2
d_call: -
cdr3_nt: TGTGCCAGCAGTGAAGCCGGGTCCACAGGGCCAGATACGCAGTATTTT
cdr3_aa: CASSEAGSTGPDTQYF